This T cell receptor (beta chain) was profiled in a study of control samples from healthy donors and cancer patients. Here immunoSEQ multiplex PCR was the method, and the copy in TCRdb shows in-frame clones only, minus some. This sample has more than 95,000 clones; roughly 87% occur once, and the top ten carry roughly 1.9%. CDR1 is LNHNV and CDR2 is YYDKDF in the germline V gene (reference sequence). The ends lost 3 bases at V and 4 bases at J; junction bases unmatched: 6. This CDR3 has 14 residues. The source of this sequence is a man aged 18 to 35 in good health. The rearrangement uses TRBV15 and TRBJ2-7; 7 positions match TRBD2. The sequenced sample was blood. CDR3 in DNA: TGTGCCACCAGCAGGGGGACTAACAGGTACGAGCAGTACTTC. It is translated as CATSRGTNRYEQYF.